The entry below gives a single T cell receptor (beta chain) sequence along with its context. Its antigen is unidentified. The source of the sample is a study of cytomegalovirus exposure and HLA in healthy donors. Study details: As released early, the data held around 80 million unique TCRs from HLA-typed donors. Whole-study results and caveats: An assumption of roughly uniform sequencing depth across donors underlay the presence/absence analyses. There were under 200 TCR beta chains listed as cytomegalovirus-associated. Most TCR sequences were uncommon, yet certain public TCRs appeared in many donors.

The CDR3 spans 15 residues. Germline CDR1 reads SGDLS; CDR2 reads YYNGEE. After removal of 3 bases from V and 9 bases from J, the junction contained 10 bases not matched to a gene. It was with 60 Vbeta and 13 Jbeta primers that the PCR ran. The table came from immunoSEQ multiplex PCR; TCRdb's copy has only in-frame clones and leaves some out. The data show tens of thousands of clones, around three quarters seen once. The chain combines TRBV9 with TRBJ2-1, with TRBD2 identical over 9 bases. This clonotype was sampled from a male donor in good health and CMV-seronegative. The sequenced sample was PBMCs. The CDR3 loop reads CASSDGSGGHFEQFF. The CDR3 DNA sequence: TGTGCCAGCAGCGATGGTAGCGGGGGACACTTTGAGCAGTTCTTC.